This entry concerns a single TCR beta chain. The sample is drawn from a study of blood T cell repertoires in COVID-19. Study as a whole: Acute-phase and convalescent COVID-19 samples originated in the United States, Italy and Spain. Sources were T cells, B-cell-depleted T cells, or PBMCs; the material itself was cDNA or gDNA.

V lost 3 bases and J lost 8; bases outside the gene matches: 13. CDR1 and CDR2 (germline): SGDLS, YYNGEE. This CDR3 is built from 15 residues. Per the study methods: It was from reference gene primer amplification that nucleated cell counts were estimated. Some clones are missing from TCRdb's copy, which holds only in-frame ones; the method was immunoSEQ multiplex PCR. D and trimming come from the DNA, and the V and J calls and clone size come from that table. The table shows about 21,000 clones, with around 88% occurring only once. This clonotype was sampled from a man aged 65 to 79 with active COVID-19. The chain has TRBV9 and TRBJ1-2; 7 positions agree with TRBD1. The specimen was peripheral blood. The CDR3 region has the DNA TGTGCCAGCAGCGCCCAAACAGGGGAGTGGGTAGGCTACACCTTC. Protein: CASSAQTGEWVGYTF.